What follows are 32 T cell receptor beta chains derived from one specimen sequenced in a study of T-cell memory formation after mild COVID-19. TCRdb ran MiXCR on the 5' RACE reads and lists one entry per CDR3 protein. The sample holds some 410,000 distinct CDR3 sequences, more than 20% seen once. Sequenced: PBMCs or a T cell subset sorted from them (not recorded which). These receptors originate from an adult woman who had mild COVID-19 (a few samples of this study predate the infection). Cell type and time point are not known.

The chain is built from TRBV3-1 and TRBJ2-7; the D gene is possibly TRBD2 (6 bases). The V end lost 7 bases, the J end lost 0 bases, and 13 bases lay between the germline ends. The CDR3 is 14 amino acids. Germline assignment: CDR1 LGHDT and CDR2 YNNKEL (reference sequence). CDR3 in amino acids: CASTPRGNSYEQYF. As DNA, the CDR3 is TGTGCCAGCACCCCCCGGGGGAACTCCTACGAGCAGTACTTC.

This chain uses TRBV21-1 with TRBJ2-7; the table's D call, TRBD2, has no DNA check behind it. TRBV21-1 is a pseudogene locus. CDR3 length: 15 residues. The CDR3 bases are TGTGCCAGCAGCAAAGTGAGCGGGGGTCTCTACGAGCAGTACTTC. This gives the protein CASSKVSGGLYEQYF.

V and J are TRBV24-1 and TRBJ2-7; tentative D call: TRBD1 (5 bases). Germline loops: CDR1 KGHDR, CDR2 SFDVKD. The CDR3 length is 13 residues. With 4 bases removed from V and 5 bases from J, the gap between germline ends came to 11 bases. The CDR3 DNA follows: TGTGCCACCAGTGAGCCGGACACTGACGAGCAGTACTTC. The encoded protein is CATSEPDTDEQYF.

This clonotype has just one count. The DNA for the CDR3 is TGCAGTGCTAGTCTCTGGAGCCCCAATGAGCAGTTCTTC. It codes for CSASLWSPNEQFF. The genes are TRBV20-1 and TRBJ2-1, with D hard to call. Between the trimmed V and J ends, which lost 3 bases and 6 bases, there was a span of 12 bases. Germline V gene sequence: CDR1 DFQATT, CDR2 SNEGSKA (reference sequence). The CDR3 loop spans 13 amino acids.

This clonotype showed up many times. Here the CDR3 omits its conserved ending phenylalanine or tryptophan, so a read error is the likely source. The limits of the CDR3 on the DNA are not certain, so only TCRdb's listed CDR3 is given. The chain uses TRBV20-1 and TRBJ2-7; the table's D call of TRBD2 was not tested on the DNA. Germline V gives CDR1 DFQATT, CDR2 SNEGSKA (reference sequence). Counting both end residues, the CDR3 totals 10 amino acids. CDR3 loop: CSARAPGPST.

This chain uses TRBV4-3 with TRBJ2-3, with 8 bases that match TRBD2. In germline, CDR1 is LGHNA, CDR2 YSLEER. This CDR3 has 16 residues. The junction had 17 bases not matched to a gene; V was cut back by 4 bases and J by 11 bases. Here the CDR3 DNA reads TGCGCCAGCAGCCCCAGCGGGAGTGGATCGGCAGATCGGCAGTATTTT. Translation: CASSPSGSGSADRQYF.

The table lists this clonotype with many counts. The gene calls are TRBV9 and TRBJ2-7; 8 bases match TRBD1. Germline assignment: CDR1 SGDLS and CDR2 YYNGEE. Trimming at V came to 0 bases and at J to 4 bases, leaving 6 bases not matched to a gene. The CDR3 covers 15 residues. The DNA for the CDR3 is TGTGCCAGCAGCGTAGGACAGGGGAGTGGGTACGAGCAGTACTTC. As protein: CASSVGQGSGYEQYF. Variable domain in full (rest from reference TRBV9 and TRBJ2-7): DSGVTQTPKHLITATGQRVTLRCSPRSGDLSVYWYQQSLDQGLQFLIQYYNGEERAKGNILERFSAQQFPDLHSELNLSSLELGDSALYFCASSVGQGSGYEQYFGPGTRLTVT.

The rearrangement links TRBV27 to TRBJ2-1, with D possibly TRBD1 on 5 matching bases. Germline loops: CDR1 MNHEY, CDR2 SMNVEV (reference sequence). The CDR3 has 17 amino acids. V dropped 0 bases and J dropped 7 bases, with 19 bases sitting between them. This CDR3 reads CASSLSYDSALVNEQFF. Written as DNA, the CDR3 is TGTGCCAGCAGTTTATCATACGACAGTGCTCTCGTGAATGAGCAGTTCTTC.

This clonotype was seen a few times. V is TRBV4-2 and J is TRBJ1-4; TRBD1 aligns across 9 bases. J lost 4 bases, V lost 8 bases, and 17 bases had no gene match. Germline CDR1 LGHNA, CDR2 YNFKEQ. CDR3 length equals 18 residues. In nucleotides, the CDR3 is TGTGCCAGCGGACTACTTCCCGGGACAGGGTCGAGTAATGAAAAACTGTTTTTT. Translated: CASGLLPGTGSSNEKLFF.

V gene TRBV9 combines with J gene TRBJ2-5; tentative D call: TRBD2 (5 bases). The CDR3 is made up of 17 amino acids. CDR1 is SGDLS, CDR2 YYNGEE, per germline. Trimming removed 0 bases from V and 1 base from J, with 16 bases in between. CDR3 loop: CASSVALAGGPQETQYF. DNA of the CDR3: TGTGCCAGCAGCGTAGCATTGGCGGGTGGGCCCCAAGAGACCCAGTACTTC.

The chain combines TRBV30 with TRBJ1-1; D may be TRBD1 (5 bases). Germline loops: CDR1 GTSNPN, CDR2 SVGIG (reference sequence). V was pared by 1 base and J by 4 bases, with 16 bases between. CDR3 length equals 15 residues. The CDR3 nucleotides are TGTGCCTGGAGTGCGCCTGGGGCCGTCTCCACTGAAGCTTTCTTT. Its protein product is CAWSAPGAVSTEAFF.

This clonotype has a handful of counts. The chain uses TRBV12-3 or TRBV12-4 and TRBJ1-2, with D tentatively TRBD1 (5 bases). The ends were cut back, 6 bases at V and 5 bases at J, with 19 bases in the middle. This CDR3 spans 15 amino acids. The CDR3 reads CASRIYRREEYGYTF. For the CDR3, the DNA is TGTGCCAGCAGAATTTACAGGAGGGAAGAATATGGCTACACCTTC.

This clonotype was seen repeatedly, ten times or more. This sequence joins TRBV5-1 and TRBJ1-2, with 8 bases identical to TRBD1. J lost 4 bases, V lost 0 bases, and 2 bases had no gene match. In germline, CDR1 is SGHRS, CDR2 YFSETQ. The CDR3 is 14 amino acids. The CDR3 bases are TGCGCCAGCAGCTTGGGGACAGGGTCCTATGGCTACACCTTC. This codes for CASSLGTGSYGYTF.

This clonotype was counted only a few times. V usage is TRBV25-1 and J usage is TRBJ2-7; either TRBD1 or TRBD2 may fit D (5 bases each). In germline, CDR1 is MGHDK, CDR2 SYGVNS. CDR3 length: 14 residues. Trimming stripped 6 bases from V and 6 bases from J, with 18 bases between. The CDR3 region is CASRSAGTVSEQYF. The CDR3 bases are TGTGCCAGCAGGAGTGCCGGGACGGTGTCCGAGCAGTACTTC.

The table lists this clonotype with a count of one. J is TRBJ2-3 and V is TRBV3-1; perhaps TRBD2 as D (5 bases). The germline V and J ends were trimmed by 1 base and 2 bases, with 10 bases remaining between them. CDR3 length: 15 residues. Germline CDR1 and CDR2: LGHDT and YNNKEL (reference sequence). For the CDR3, the DNA is TGTGCCAGCAGCCAAGTGTCTGGACTCACAGATACGCAGTATTTT. It yields the protein CASSQVSGLTDTQYF.

This clonotype was counted a few times. The V gene is TRBV9, the J gene TRBJ2-1; perhaps TRBD2 as D (6 bases). The CDR3 contains 14 residues. The germline gives CDR1 SGDLS, CDR2 YYNGEE. The V end was cut by 3 bases, the J end by 5 bases, with 12 bases between. Here the CDR3 DNA reads TGTGCCAGCAGCGGTGGACTACCTCACAATGAGCAGTTCTTC. Amino acid sequence: CASSGGLPHNEQFF. Filled out from reference TRBV9 and TRBJ2-1, the complete variable domain reads DSGVTQTPKHLITATGQRVTLRCSPRSGDLSVYWYQQSLDQGLQFLIQYYNGEERAKGNILERFSAQQFPDLHSELNLSSLELGDSALYFCASSGGLPHNEQFFGPGTRLTVL.

This clonotype has more than one count but fewer than ten. The genes are TRBV29-1 and TRBJ2-2, with D maybe TRBD1 (6 bases). The CDR3 spans 15 residues. Germline CDR1 and CDR2: SQVTM and ANQGSEA. Trimming left V 5 bases short and J 0 bases short, with 13 bases between. DNA for the CDR3: TGCAGCGTTACTCCTGACAGGCCGAACACCGGGGAGCTGTTTTTT. It specifies CSVTPDRPNTGELFF.

The chain uses TRBV4-2 and TRBJ1-2, with D hard to call. Deletions cut 1 base from V and 4 bases from J, with 19 bases between. The CDR3 totals 17 residues. Germline CDR1 reads LGHNA; CDR2 reads YNFKEQ. In nucleotides, the CDR3 is TGTGCCAGCAGCCAAGCAAAAGAAACAGCGAACCTCTATGGCTACACCTTC. Protein: CASSQAKETANLYGYTF.

This clonotype has just a few counts. The CDR3 bases are TGTGCCAGCAGGGAGGGCGGGAGTAGGTACAATGAGCAGTTCTTC. The encoded protein is CASREGGSRYNEQFF. V is TRBV27 and J is TRBJ2-1; 7 bases match TRBD2. The CDR3 extends over 15 amino acids. CDR1 is MNHEY, CDR2 SMNVEV, per germline (reference sequence). The V segment lost 6 bases and the J segment 4 bases; nucleotides outside the gene matches: 9.

This clonotype has just a few counts. CDR3 in DNA: TGTGCCAGCAGAAAGGGGCACTCCGGGGAGCTGTTTTTT. Protein: CASRKGHSGELFF. The J gene is TRBJ2-2, the V gene TRBV6-2 or TRBV6-3; maybe TRBD1 (5 bases). Germline lookup yields CDR1 MNHEY and CDR2 SVGEGT. Trimming stripped 6 bases from V and 6 bases from J, with 11 bases between. This CDR3 spans 13 amino acids.

The CDR3 nucleotides are TGCAGCGTTGAAGAACGGGACAGGGGGCTCGGTGGCTACACCTTC. This codes for CSVEERDRGLGGYTF. The genes are TRBV29-1 and TRBJ1-2; 12 bases are a match to TRBD1. CDR3 size: 15 residues. The V segment lost 0 bases and the J segment 7 bases; nucleotides outside the gene matches: 6. CDR1 is SQVTM and CDR2 is ANQGSEA in the germline V gene. Supplemented by reference TRBV29-1 and TRBJ1-2, the full variable domain reads SAVISQKPSRDICQRGTSLTIQCQVDSQVTMMFWYRQQPGQSLTLIATANQGSEATYESGFVIDKFPISRPNLTFSTLTVSNMSPEDSSIYLCSVEERDRGLGGYTFGSGTRLTVV.

The chain has TRBV12-3 or TRBV12-4 and TRBJ1-5, with D unresolved. This CDR3 is 13 amino acids long. Deletions cut 3 bases from V and 7 bases from J, with 10 bases between. CDR3 loop: CASSFRLEQPQHF. Written as DNA, the CDR3 is TGTGCCAGCAGTTTCAGGCTGGAGCAGCCCCAGCATTTT.

V and J are TRBV12-3 or TRBV12-4 and TRBJ2-3; 12 bases line up with TRBD1. CDR3 length: 16 residues. The ends lost 6 bases at V and 5 bases at J; junction bases unmatched: 9. In DNA, the CDR3 is TGTGCCAGCAGCATCCCCGGGACAGGGGGCGAAGATACGCAGTATTTT. It translates to CASSIPGTGGEDTQYF.

V is TRBV4-1 and J is TRBJ2-6; 10 positions match TRBD2. CDR3 size: 20 residues. The trim removed 0 bases at V and 4 bases at J, leaving 12 bases unmatched. Germline V CDR1 and CDR2: MGHRA, YSYEKL. CDR3 sequence reads: CASSQEGRAGGQAGANVLTF. CDR3 DNA sequence: TGCGCCAGCAGCCAAGAAGGTCGAGCGGGGGGGCAGGCCGGGGCCAACGTCCTGACTTTC.

The chain links TRBV25-1 to TRBJ2-6; 10 bases are shared with TRBD1. The germline gives CDR1 MGHDK, CDR2 SYGVNS. The CDR3 is 16 residues long. The V segment lost 4 bases and the J segment 3 bases; nucleotides outside the gene matches: 3. The CDR3 coding sequence is TGTGCCAGCAGTGGGACAGGGGGGCTTGGGGCCAACGTCCTGACTTTC. Protein sequence: CASSGTGGLGANVLTF. Looking up the rest from reference TRBV25-1 and TRBJ2-6 gives the full variable domain: EADIYQTPRYLVIGTGKKITLECSQTMGHDKMYWYQQDPGMELHLIHYSYGVNSTEKGDLSSESTVSRIRTEHFPLTLESARPSHTSQYLCASSGTGGLGANVLTFGAGSRLTVL.

The CDR3 DNA reads TGTGCCACCAGTGATGGCCCACGGCATACGCAGTATTTT. Protein product: CATSDGPRHTQYF. The chain uses TRBV24-1 and TRBJ2-3; D is ambiguous. V was shortened by 3 bases and J by 7 bases, with 10 bases between the two germline ends. Germline V lookup: CDR1 KGHDR, CDR2 SFDVKD. The CDR3 is made up of 13 amino acids.

This rearrangement joins TRBV7-8 to TRBJ1-1; 12 nucleotides match TRBD1. Looked up from germline, CDR1 is SGHVS and CDR2 is FQNEAQ. J gave up 6 bases and V 3 bases, and 2 bases lay outside the gene matches. This CDR3 region has 14 residues. CDR3 DNA sequence: TGTGCCAGCAGCTTGGGACAGGGGGCTCCTGAAGCTTTCTTT. Its translation: CASSLGQGAPEAFF.

V is TRBV11-2 and J is TRBJ2-1; 14 nucleotides align to TRBD2. CDR3 length: 17 amino acids. Germline CDR1 SGHAT, CDR2 FQNNGV. Trimming took 3 bases from V and 2 from J; bases not matched to a gene: 3. The CDR3 is CASSFGTSGGTYNEQFF. The CDR3 DNA sequence: TGTGCCAGCAGCTTCGGGACTAGCGGGGGTACCTACAATGAGCAGTTCTTC.

A few counts support this clonotype. The CDR3 nucleotides read TGCGCCAGCAGCGAGGGACTAGCGGTTCCCACAGATACGCAGTATTTT. It codes for CASSEGLAVPTDTQYF. This chain uses TRBV5-1 with TRBJ2-3; the match to TRBD2 covers 11 bases. V lost 4 bases to trimming and J lost 2 bases; unmatched junction nucleotides: 6. This CDR3 spans 16 amino acids. Germline V gene lookup returns CDR1 SGHRS and CDR2 YFSETQ.

The table lists this clonotype with many counts. The chain uses TRBV7-9 and TRBJ1-2; D gene unclear. V was shortened by 4 bases and J by 0 bases, with 9 bases between the two germline ends. Germline CDR1 and CDR2: SEHNR and FQNEAQ (reference sequence). CDR3 size: 14 residues. Here the CDR3 reads CASSSDTTNYGYTF. CDR3 bases: TGTGCCAGCAGCTCTGACACTACTAACTATGGCTACACCTTC.

The V and J genes are TRBV7-7 and TRBJ2-5; the D gene could be TRBD1 or TRBD2 (5 bases each). The CDR3 sequence is 16 residues long. CDR1 SSHAT and CDR2 FNYEAQ come from the germline V gene (reference sequence). Trimming removed 5 bases from V and 5 bases from J, with 21 bases in between. The CDR3 DNA follows: TGTGCCAGCAGCCTGGGGGTAGCGCAGCGTGCGGAGACCCAGTACTTC. Protein sequence: CASSLGVAQRAETQYF.

The chain uses TRBV7-9 and TRBJ2-1; D call uncertain. CDR3 size: 11 residues. Germline lookup yields CDR1 SEHNR and CDR2 FQNEAQ (reference sequence). Trimming removed 7 bases at V and 2 bases at J, with 3 bases between. The CDR3: CASITYNEQFF. The CDR3 nucleotides are TGTGCCAGCATAACCTACAATGAGCAGTTCTTC.